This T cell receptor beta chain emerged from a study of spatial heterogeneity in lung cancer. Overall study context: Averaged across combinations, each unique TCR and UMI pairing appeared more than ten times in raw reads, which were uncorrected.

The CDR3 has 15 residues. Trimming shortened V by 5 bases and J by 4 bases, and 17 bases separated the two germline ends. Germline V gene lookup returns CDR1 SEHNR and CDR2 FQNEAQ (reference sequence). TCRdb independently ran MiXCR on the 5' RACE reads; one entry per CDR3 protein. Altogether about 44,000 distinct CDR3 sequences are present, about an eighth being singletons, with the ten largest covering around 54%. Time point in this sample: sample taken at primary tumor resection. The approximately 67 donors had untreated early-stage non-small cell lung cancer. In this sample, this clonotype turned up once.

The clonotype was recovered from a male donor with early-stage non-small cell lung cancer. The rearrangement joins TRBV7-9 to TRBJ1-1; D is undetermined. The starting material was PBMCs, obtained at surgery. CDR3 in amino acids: CASSPYGLFTTEAFF. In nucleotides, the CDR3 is TGTGCCAGCAGCCCTTACGGGCTGTTCACCACTGAAGCTTTCTTT.